These T cell receptor beta chains were read from a single sample in a study of blood T cell repertoires in COVID-19. Data came from immunoSEQ multiplex PCR; TCRdb stores just in-frame clones and leaves some out. The data hold about 100,000 clones, with less than 90% observed a single time. Sequencing input: peripheral blood. Receptors were obtained from a man aged 55 to 70 with acute or convalescent COVID-19. Each CDR3 is given with its conserved first and last residue. The order of the fields is V gene, J gene, clone size, D gene, CDR3 length, CDR3 protein, CDR3 DNA. D genes are given only for firm matches. Not every row has a clone size; where given, it reads once, few, many or a size class.

>TRBV15|TRBJ2-7|few|TRBD2|15
CATSKRLAGAHEQYF
TGTGCCACCAGCAAAAGACTAGCGGGGGCCCACGAGCAGTACTTC
>TRBV11-3|TRBJ2-3|-|TRBD1|20
CASSLGGWDRGLGDTDTQYF
TGTGCCAGCAGCCTAGGGGGTTGGGACAGGGGGCTTGGCGACACAGATACGCAGTATTTT
>TRBV6-5|TRBJ2-7|-|TRBD2|14
CASRTSGSSYEQYF
TGTGCCAGCAGGACTAGCGGGAGCTCTTACGAGCAGTACTTC
>TRBV27|TRBJ1-1|-|-|16
CASSLLYRRENTEAFF
TGTGCCAGCAGTTTATTATACAGGAGAGAGAACACTGAAGCTTTCTTT
>TRBV7-8|TRBJ2-7|-|-|14
CASSLLPLPYEQYF
TGTGCCAGCAGCTTACTTCCACTTCCCTACGAGCAGTACTTC
>TRBV18|TRBJ2-5|-|TRBD2|15
CASSPPNGRGETQYF
TGTGCCAGCTCACCACCGAACGGGAGGGGGGAGACCCAGTACTTC
>TRBV5-1|TRBJ2-2|few|-|14
CASSWGPPTGELFF
TGCGCCAGCAGCTGGGGGCCTCCCACCGGGGAGCTGTTTTTT
>TRBV5-1|TRBJ1-2|-|-|15
CASSWAGDGNYGYTF
TGCGCCAGCAGCTGGGCAGGGGATGGTAACTATGGCTACACCTTC
>TRBV7-3|TRBJ1-1|-|TRBD1|15
CASSPLQGLGTEAFF
TGTGCCAGCAGCCCATTACAGGGGCTGGGGACTGAAGCTTTCTTT
>TRBV5-5|TRBJ1-2|-|TRBD1|13
CASSWTGLDGYTF
TGTGCCAGCAGCTGGACAGGGCTGGATGGCTACACCTTC
>TRBV6-6|TRBJ2-5|once|-|13
CASSTYPQETQYF
TGTGCCAGCAGTACTTACCCCCAAGAGACCCAGTACTTC
>TRBV30|TRBJ1-5|-|-|12
CAWSAGNQPQHF
TGTGCCTGGAGTGCAGGTAATCAGCCCCAGCATTTT
>TRBV7-3|TRBJ1-5|-|-|13
CASSLSGQQPQHF
TGTGCCAGCAGCCTATCCGGTCAACAGCCCCAGCATTTT
>TRBV5-6|TRBJ1-3|-|TRBD1|14
CASSPGGDGNTIYF
TGTGCCAGCAGCCCAGGGGGCGATGGAAACACCATATATTTT
>TRBV6-5|TRBJ2-7|-|-|12
CASSPDRREQYF
TGTGCCAGCAGCCCCGACAGGCGCGAGCAGTACTTC
>TRBV7-9|TRBJ1-1|few|-|15
CASSYVVGGNTEAFF
TGTGCCAGCAGCTACGTAGTAGGCGGGAACACTGAAGCTTTCTTT
>TRBV11-2|TRBJ2-7|few|-|14
CASSKRPGDSYRDF
TGTGCCAGCAGTAAAAGACCGGGGGACAGCTACAGAGACTTC
>TRBV7-2|TRBJ1-4|-|-|16
CASSPEGPRPREKLFF
TGTGCCAGCAGCCCCGAAGGTCCCAGGCCGAGAGAAAAACTGTTTTTT
>TRBV7-2|TRBJ1-2|-|TRBD1|16
CASSLVWGDRVYGYTF
TGTGCCAGCAGCTTAGTTTGGGGGGACAGGGTCTATGGCTACACCTTC
>TRBV6-5|TRBJ1-3|-|-|16
CASSYISIGEGNTIYF
TGTGCCAGCAGTTACATCTCCATCGGGGAAGGAAACACCATATATTTT
>TRBV10-3|TRBJ1-4|-|-|14
CAISGSQSGEKLFF
TGTGCCATCAGTGGATCCCAATCCGGGGAAAAACTGTTTTTT
>TRBV18|TRBJ1-1|-|-|14
CASSPRRGNTEAFF
TGTGCCAGCTCACCACGTCGGGGGAACACTGAAGCTTTCTTT
>TRBV3-1/TRBV3-2|TRBJ1-1|-|-|17
CASSHLYRFGVDTEAFF
TGTGCCAGCAGCCATTTATATAGATTCGGAGTGGACACTGAAGCTTTCTTT
>TRBV6-1|TRBJ2-3|-|-|15
CASSELGASTDTQYF
TGTGCCAGCAGTGAACTAGGGGCTAGCACAGATACGCAGTATTTT
>TRBV24-1|TRBJ2-7|-|-|20
CATSDAFRTPLASSSYEQYF
TGTGCCACCAGTGATGCATTCCGGACTCCACTCGCTTCCTCCTCCTACGAGCAGTACTTC
>TRBV6-2/TRBV6-3|TRBJ2-7|few|-|15
CASSSIRDTTYEQYF
TGTGCCAGCAGTTCTATCCGGGACACCACCTACGAGCAGTACTTC